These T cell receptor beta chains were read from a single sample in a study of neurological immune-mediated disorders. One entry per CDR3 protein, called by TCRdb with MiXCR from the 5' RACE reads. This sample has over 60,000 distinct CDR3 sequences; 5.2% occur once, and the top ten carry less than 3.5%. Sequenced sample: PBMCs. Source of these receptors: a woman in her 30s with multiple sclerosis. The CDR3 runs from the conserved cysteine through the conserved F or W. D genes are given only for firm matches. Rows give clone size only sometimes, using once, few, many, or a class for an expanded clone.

CDR3: CASSLFRADTQYF
DNA: TGTGCCAGCAGTTTATTCCGGGCAGATACGCAGTATTTT
J: TRBJ2-3
V: TRBV27
size: many
D: -

CDR3: CSVELAGADNEQFF
DNA: TGCAGCGTTGAATTAGCGGGGGCGGACAATGAGCAGTTCTTC
J: TRBJ2-1
V: TRBV29-1
size: many
D: TRBD2

CDR3: CSARVGRGLYNEQFF
DNA: TGCAGTGCTAGAGTGGGGCGCGGGCTTTACAATGAGCAGTTCTTC
J: TRBJ2-1
V: TRBV20-1
size: -
D: -

CDR3: CASSPLAGGTNEQFF
DNA: TGCGCCAGCAGCCCACTAGCGGGGGGTACCAATGAGCAGTTCTTC
J: TRBJ2-1
V: TRBV5-1
size: many
D: TRBD2

CDR3: CSARGDTSYEQYF
DNA: TGCAGTGCTAGGGGGGACACCTCCTACGAGCAGTACTTC
J: TRBJ2-7
V: TRBV20-1
size: few
D: -

CDR3: CASRWAGVSGANVLTF
DNA: TGTGCCAGCCGCTGGGCCGGGGTCTCTGGGGCCAACGTCCTGACTTTC
J: TRBJ2-6
V: TRBV11-2
size: many
D: -

CDR3: CASSLGRVNEKLFF
DNA: TGCGCCAGCAGCTTGGGGCGGGTTAATGAAAAACTGTTTTTT
J: TRBJ1-4
V: TRBV5-1
size: many
D: -

CDR3: CSARDAGGLETQYF
DNA: TGCAGTGCTAGAGATGCGGGGGGGCTAGAGACCCAGTACTTC
J: TRBJ2-5
V: TRBV20-1
size: many
D: TRBD2

CDR3: CASSFLGDNQPQHF
DNA: TGTGCCAGCAGCTTCCTAGGGGATAATCAGCCCCAGCATTTT
J: TRBJ1-5
V: TRBV7-2
size: few
D: -

CDR3: CATSAVGGTNEKLFF
DNA: TGTGCCACCAGCGCCGTGGGGGGCACTAATGAAAAACTGTTTTTT
J: TRBJ1-4
V: TRBV15
size: few
D: -

CDR3: CSAKELAEVQETQYF
DNA: TGCAGTGCTAAGGAACTAGCTGAGGTACAAGAGACCCAGTACTTC
J: TRBJ2-5
V: TRBV20-1
size: -
D: -

CDR3: CSARDPSRQGNNSPLHF
DNA: TGCAGTGCTAGAGATCCCAGTCGACAGGGAAACAATTCACCCCTCCACTTT
J: TRBJ1-6
V: TRBV20-1
size: many
D: TRBD1

CDR3: CATSRGGTRGGVVEFF
DNA: TGTGCCACCAGCAGAGGAGGGACTAGAGGGGGGGTAGTGGAGTTCTTC
J: TRBJ2-1
V: TRBV15
size: -
D: TRBD2

CDR3: CASSRGQGGIETQYF
DNA: TGTGCCAGCAGCCGAGGACAGGGGGGGATTGAGACCCAGTACTTC
J: TRBJ2-5
V: TRBV28
size: many
D: TRBD1

CDR3: CASRRDDYGYTF
DNA: TGCGCCAGCAGACGGGACGACTATGGCTACACCTTC
J: TRBJ1-2
V: TRBV10-2
size: many
D: -

CDR3: CSARDPRATEAFF
DNA: TGCAGTGCTAGAGATCCCCGCGCGACTGAAGCTTTCTTT
J: TRBJ1-1
V: TRBV20-1
size: many
D: -

CDR3: CARRQETQYF
DNA: TGTGCCAGACGCCAAGAGACCCAGTACTTC
J: TRBJ2-5
V: TRBV3-1
size: -
D: -

CDR3: CASRKGVGEQFF
DNA: TGTGCCAGCAGGAAGGGGGTTGGTGAGCAGTTCTTC
J: TRBJ2-1
V: TRBV6-1
size: -
D: -

CDR3: CASSPGQAGEQYF
DNA: TGTGCCAGCAGCCCGGGACAGGCCGGCGAGCAGTACTTC
J: TRBJ2-7
V: TRBV11-2
size: -
D: TRBD1

CDR3: CSGTSPGQGHEQYF
DNA: TGCAGTGGAACCAGTCCGGGACAGGGGCACGAGCAGTACTTC
J: TRBJ2-7
V: TRBV20-1
size: few
D: TRBD1

CDR3: CASSTNRGYKPQHF
DNA: TGTGCCAGCAGTACAAACAGGGGGTATAAGCCCCAGCATTTT
J: TRBJ1-5
V: TRBV2
size: few
D: TRBD1

CDR3: CATGASGGAGETQYF
DNA: TGTGCCACCGGCGCTAGCGGGGGGGCCGGAGAGACCCAGTACTTC
J: TRBJ2-5
V: TRBV15
size: many
D: TRBD2

CDR3: CSARGPRSAYEQYF
DNA: TGCAGTGCTAGGGGGCCGCGATCTGCCTACGAGCAGTACTTC
J: TRBJ2-7
V: TRBV20-1
size: many
D: -

CDR3: CSALEPRGFGNTEAFF
DNA: TGCAGTGCCCTCGAACCAAGGGGGTTTGGGAACACTGAAGCTTTCTTT
J: TRBJ1-1
V: TRBV20-1
size: many
D: -

CDR3: CSARRGIGGSNQPQHF
DNA: TGCAGTGCTAGAAGGGGGATTGGTGGTAGCAATCAGCCCCAGCATTTT
J: TRBJ1-5
V: TRBV20-1
size: many
D: -

CDR3: CASSPPTDTQYF
DNA: TGTGCCAGCAGTCCGCCCACAGATACGCAGTATTTT
J: TRBJ2-3
V: TRBV12-3/TRBV12-4
size: many
D: -

CDR3: CASSPTGYTEAFF
DNA: TGTGCCAGCAGTCCGACCGGGTACACTGAAGCTTTCTTT
J: TRBJ1-1
V: TRBV6-5
size: few
D: -

CDR3: CSVTEAMNTEAFF
DNA: TGCAGCGTCACAGAGGCAATGAACACTGAAGCTTTCTTT
J: TRBJ1-1
V: TRBV29-1
size: -
D: -

CDR3: CSARRGGYTF
DNA: TGCAGTGCTAGAAGGGGAGGCTACACCTTC
J: TRBJ1-2
V: TRBV20-1
size: -
D: -

CDR3: CASSSVKIPTSGQFF
DNA: TGCGCCAGCAGCTCTGTAAAGATCCCAACATCGGGGCAGTTCTTC
J: TRBJ2-1
V: TRBV5-1
size: -
D: -

CDR3: CASSFPLVSGGQETQYF
DNA: TGTGCCAGCAGTTTCCCCCTAGTGAGCGGGGGCCAAGAGACCCAGTACTTC
J: TRBJ2-5
V: TRBV6-2/TRBV6-3
size: many
D: TRBD2

CDR3: CSARDIPQIHNEQFF
DNA: TGCAGTGCTAGAGATATTCCCCAGATCCATAATGAGCAGTTCTTC
J: TRBJ2-1
V: TRBV20-1
size: many
D: -

CDR3: CASSQGTVTDTQYF
DNA: TGTGCCAGCAGCCAAGGGACTGTCACAGATACGCAGTATTTT
J: TRBJ2-3
V: TRBV3-1
size: many
D: -

CDR3: CASSFDGAINQPQNF
DNA: TGCGCCAGCAGCTTCGATGGGGCAATCAATCAGCCCCAGAATTTT
J: TRBJ1-5
V: TRBV5-1
size: many
D: -

CDR3: CASSVDFFGGVYGYTF
DNA: TGTGCCAGCAGCGTCGATTTTTTCGGGGGGGTATATGGCTACACCTTC
J: TRBJ1-2
V: TRBV7-2
size: many
D: -

CDR3: CASSLERWETQYF
DNA: TGCGCCAGCAGCTTGGAACGGTGGGAGACCCAGTACTTC
J: TRBJ2-5
V: TRBV5-1
size: few
D: -

CDR3: CASSLSGGREQFF
DNA: TGTGCCAGCAGCTTGTCGGGGGGGCGTGAGCAGTTCTTC
J: TRBJ2-1
V: TRBV7-3
size: many
D: TRBD2

CDR3: CASSWGMGKTYEQYF
DNA: TGTGCCAGCAGCTGGGGGATGGGTAAGACCTACGAGCAGTACTTC
J: TRBJ2-7
V: TRBV5-5
size: many
D: -

CDR3: CATSEGQGLSYNEQFF
DNA: TGTGCCACCAGTGAGGGACAGGGCCTTTCCTACAATGAGCAGTTCTTC
J: TRBJ2-1
V: TRBV24-1
size: -
D: TRBD1

CDR3: CASSPEAYYEQYF
DNA: TGTGCCAGCAGCCCCGAGGCGTACTACGAGCAGTACTTC
J: TRBJ2-7
V: TRBV12-3/TRBV12-4
size: many
D: -

CDR3: CSARDVLAGFQETQYF
DNA: TGCAGTGCTAGAGATGTGCTAGCGGGGTTCCAAGAGACCCAGTACTTC
J: TRBJ2-5
V: TRBV20-1
size: many
D: TRBD2

CDR3: CASRTSGGPDTQYF
DNA: TGTGCCAGCAGGACTAGCGGGGGGCCAGATACGCAGTATTTT
J: TRBJ2-3
V: TRBV6-5
size: many
D: TRBD2

CDR3: CASSLGGAGSADTQYF
DNA: TGTGCCAGCAGCTTAGGTGGGGCAGGATCGGCAGATACGCAGTATTTT
J: TRBJ2-3
V: TRBV7-9
size: many
D: -

CDR3: CSARGKGARGYTF
DNA: TGCAGTGCTAGAGGAAAGGGGGCGCGAGGCTACACCTTC
J: TRBJ1-2
V: TRBV20-1
size: few
D: TRBD1

CDR3: CASSFGGGAHEQFF
DNA: TGTGCCAGCAGTTTTGGCGGGGGGGCCCATGAGCAGTTCTTC
J: TRBJ2-1
V: TRBV27
size: many
D: TRBD2

CDR3: CSARAPFVGTDTQYF
DNA: TGCAGTGCTAGAGCCCCGTTTGTGGGCACAGATACGCAGTATTTT
J: TRBJ2-3
V: TRBV20-1
size: many
D: -

CDR3: CASSRDSQSSGNTIYF
DNA: TGCGCCAGCAGCCGGGACAGTCAGAGCTCTGGAAACACCATATATTTT
J: TRBJ1-3
V: TRBV5-1
size: many
D: TRBD1

CDR3: CASSRRDYPFLWYF
DNA: TGTGCCAGCAGCCGCCGGGACTACCCATTCTTATGGTACTTC
J: TRBJ2-5
V: TRBV3-1
size: few
D: TRBD2

CDR3: CASSSSSGGAGDTQYF
DNA: TGCGCCAGCAGCTCCTCTAGCGGGGGGGCTGGAGATACGCAGTATTTT
J: TRBJ2-3
V: TRBV10-2
size: many
D: TRBD2